This T cell receptor beta chain was found in a study of vaccination and CD4 T cells after COVID-19. Across the whole study: Samples were taken after vaccination, a median of approximately 72 days after dose two, with a range of 14 to 241. Post-vaccination sampling time points for three convalescent patients were day 14 and days 161 to 241.

TCRdb itself ran the PCR reads through MiXCR, one entry per CDR3 protein. The sample carries roughly 30,000 distinct CDR3 sequences, around 49% recorded once. This sample's time point: late sampling 161 to 241 days after vaccination in a few convalescent patients. This CDR3 has 13 residues. V lost 5 bases to trimming and J lost 7 bases, with 11 bases between them. Germline CDR1 MNHNS, CDR2 SASEGT. Sample: CD4+ T cells from blood, taken about 7 months after SARS-CoV-2 vaccination. The clonotype originates from a human donor who had recovered from COVID-19. The chain carries TRBV6-1 and TRBJ2-2; D gene ambiguous. The chain's CDR3 is CASSPRPDGELFF. For the CDR3, the DNA is TGTGCCAGCAGTCCTAGGCCAGACGGGGAGCTGTTTTTT.